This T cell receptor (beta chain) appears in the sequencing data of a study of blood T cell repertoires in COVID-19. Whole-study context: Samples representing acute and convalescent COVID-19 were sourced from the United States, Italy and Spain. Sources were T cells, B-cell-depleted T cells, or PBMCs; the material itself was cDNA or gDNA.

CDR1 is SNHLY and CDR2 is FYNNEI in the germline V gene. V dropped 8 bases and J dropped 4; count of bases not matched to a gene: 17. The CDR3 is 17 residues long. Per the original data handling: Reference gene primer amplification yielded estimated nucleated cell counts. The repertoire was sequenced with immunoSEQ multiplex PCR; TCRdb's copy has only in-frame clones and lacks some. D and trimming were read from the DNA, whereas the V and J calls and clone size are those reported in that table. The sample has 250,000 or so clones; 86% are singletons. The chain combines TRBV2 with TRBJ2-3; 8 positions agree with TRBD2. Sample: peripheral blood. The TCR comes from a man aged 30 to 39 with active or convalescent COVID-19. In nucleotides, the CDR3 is TGTGCCAGCCGCCCCTCCGGGGGGGCTCTGCACGCAGATACGCAGTATTTT. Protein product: CASRPSGGALHADTQYF.